Below, 25 T cell receptor beta chains from the same sample are listed, as sequenced in a study of Graves' ophthalmopathy and Graves' hyperthyroidism. TCR beta CDR3 amplification used RNA transcripts. HTBI primers were employed in first-round RT-PCR, then a second-round multiplex PCR followed. One entry per CDR3 protein results from TCRdb running MiXCR on the multiplex PCR reads. The repertoire includes 200,000 to 250,000 distinct CDR3 sequences, about 22% of them detected once, and roughly 44% sits in the top ten. The sequenced material came from peripheral blood. Receptors originate from a woman in her 50s with Graves' ophthalmopathy.

This clonotype was picked up many times. The chain combines TRBV6-1 with TRBJ2-5; TRBD2 agrees at 13 bases. CDR3 length: 16 amino acids. Germline V gene sequence: CDR1 MNHNS, CDR2 SASEGT. The V and J ends lost 5 bases and 5 bases, in that order; junction bases with no gene match: 8. The CDR3 DNA follows: TGTGCCAGCAGTCAAACCGGACTAGCGGGAGTGGAGACCCAGTACTTC. Translated: CASSQTGLAGVETQYF.

Many counts were recorded for this clonotype. The chain joins TRBV5-1 to TRBJ2-7; TRBD1 matches 10 bases. The germline CDR1 and CDR2 sequences are SGHRS and YFSETQ. There are 16 residues in the CDR3. V gave up 0 bases and J gave up 5 bases; unmatched junction bases: 8. The CDR3: CASSLGWTGGTNEQYF. The CDR3 DNA reads as TGCGCCAGCAGCTTGGGTTGGACAGGGGGAACCAACGAGCAGTACTTC. The complete variable domain, with remaining parts taken from reference TRBV5-1 and TRBJ2-7, reads KAGVTQTPRYLIKTRGQQVTLSCSPISGHRSVSWYQQTPGQGLQFLFEYFSETQRNKGNFPGRFSGRQFSNSRSEMNVSTLELGDSALYLCASSLGWTGGTNEQYFGPGTRLTVT.

This clonotype came up many times. Given the absence of the conserved phenylalanine or tryptophan at the CDR3 end, a read error is likely. The limits of the CDR3 on the DNA are not certain, so only TCRdb's listed CDR3 is given. This chain connects TRBV12-3 or TRBV12-4 to TRBJ1-2. The CDR3 length is 11 residues, termini included. The CDR3 loop reads CASSFSTAAEI.

This clonotype was found many times. This chain joins TRBV6-5 and TRBJ1-2; 7 positions agree with TRBD1. Germline-derived CDR1 and CDR2 are MNHEY and SVGAGI. V lost 4 bases, J lost 8 bases, and 7 bases stayed unmatched. The CDR3 has 13 residues. As DNA, the CDR3 is TGTGCCAGCAGTTCAGACCGGACAGGAGGCTACACCTTC. Translated: CASSSDRTGGYTF.

This clonotype has ten or more counts. This sequence joins TRBV24-1 and TRBJ1-5; D is unclear. The CDR3 totals 10 residues. Trimming took off 7 bases at V and 5 bases at J, with 2 bases between the two ends. In germline, CDR1 is KGHDR, CDR2 SFDVKD. In DNA, the CDR3 is TGTGCCACCAGGCATCAGCCCCAGCATTTT. It yields the protein CATRHQPQHF.

This clonotype was picked up many times. This chain links TRBV20-1 with TRBJ2-1; weak D call: TRBD2 (6 bases). V was shortened by 5 bases and J by 9 bases, with 11 bases between the two germline ends. The CDR3 loop spans 11 amino acids. The V gene's germline CDR1 is DFQATT and CDR2 SNEGSKA (reference sequence). The CDR3 sequence is CSAGEESEQFF. For the CDR3, the DNA is TGCAGTGCTGGGGAGGAAAGTGAGCAGTTCTTC.

Ten or more counts support this clonotype. The chain joins TRBV11-1 to TRBJ1-1; D possibly corresponds to TRBD1 (6 bases). V was trimmed by 0 bases and J by 1 base, leaving 9 bases between them. CDR3 length: 15 residues. The germline V gene encodes CDR1 SGHAT and CDR2 FQDESV (reference sequence). The CDR3 sequence: CASSLAGQPNTEAFF. The CDR3 DNA reads as TGTGCCAGCAGCTTAGCCGGACAGCCGAACACTGAAGCTTTCTTT.

This clonotype was counted many times. The chain combines TRBV19 with TRBJ2-4, with D perhaps TRBD1 (6 bases). This CDR3 has 15 amino acids. The germline V gene has CDR1 LNHDA and CDR2 SQIVND (reference sequence). V lost 6 bases to trimming and J lost 0 bases, with 12 bases between them. This chain's CDR3 is CASRGHDLAKNIQYF. CDR3 coding DNA: TGTGCCAGTAGGGGACACGACCTAGCCAAAAACATTCAGTACTTC.

This clonotype was counted between two and nine times. The junction departs from germline at one end; a sequencing error may be responsible. This chain connects TRBV5-1 to TRBJ1-6; 9 nucleotides align to TRBD1. Germline loops: CDR1 SGHRS, CDR2 YFSETQ. This CDR3 contains 16 residues. CDR3 coding DNA: TGCGCCAGCAGCTTCGGGACAGGGTCCTATAATTCACTCCTCCACTTT. Translation gives CASSFGTGSYNSLLHF.

This clonotype has a count of ten or more. The rearrangement joins TRBV7-2 to TRBJ1-1; D is unclear. V lost 6 bases, J lost 1 base, and 9 bases lay in between. The CDR3 covers 13 residues. Germline values: CDR1 SGHTA, CDR2 FQGNSA. CDR3 DNA: TGTGCCAGCAGTACAAGACCGAACACTGAAGCTTTCTTT. Its protein is CASSTRPNTEAFF.

This clonotype occurred many times. The chain has TRBV5-1 and TRBJ1-1, with D possibly being TRBD1 (5 bases). V dropped 0 bases and J dropped 1 base, with 13 bases sitting between them. This CDR3 comprises 16 residues. The V gene's germline CDR1 is SGHRS and CDR2 YFSETQ. The CDR3 DNA sequence: TGCGCCAGCAGCTTGGAAGTCAGGACAAAGAACACTGAAGCTTTCTTT. Protein sequence: CASSLEVRTKNTEAFF.

This clonotype showed up many times. The chain employs TRBV12-3 or TRBV12-4 and TRBJ1-1; D is undetermined. With 5 bases removed from V and 0 bases from J, the gap between germline ends came to 16 bases. The CDR3 contains 16 residues. The CDR3 spells CASSGRHTALNTEAFF. CDR3 in DNA: TGTGCCAGCAGTGGGAGACACACCGCCTTGAACACTGAAGCTTTCTTT.

This chain links TRBV6-2 or TRBV6-3 with TRBJ1-1; 10 bases agree with TRBD1. V trimming: 2 bases; J trimming: 6 bases; junction bases outside the gene matches: 6. The CDR3 is made up of 15 amino acids. Germline loops: CDR1 MNHEY, CDR2 SVGEGT. The DNA for the CDR3 is TGTGCCAGCAGTTACGAACCGGACAGGGGGTCTGAAGCTTTCTTT. Its protein product is CASSYEPDRGSEAFF.

This clonotype showed up just a few times. This chain links TRBV30 with TRBJ2-7, with TRBD2 matching 12 bases. The V gene end was trimmed by 5 bases and the J gene end by 9 bases; junction bases not matched to a gene: 14. The CDR3 sequence is 15 residues long. Germline V lookup: CDR1 GTSNPN, CDR2 SVGIG (reference sequence). The CDR3 DNA follows: TGTGCCTGGCGCCGGACTAGCGGGACCGTGTCGTTGCAGTACTTC. It yields the protein CAWRRTSGTVSLQYF.

This clonotype appeared many times. V is TRBV28 and J is TRBJ2-7; possible D gene TRBD1, 6 bases. The CDR3 consists of 13 residues. Trimming removed 3 bases at V and 4 bases at J, with 10 bases between. Germline-derived CDR1 and CDR2 are MDHEN and SYDVKM. The CDR3 spells CASSFPGQYEQYF. CDR3 bases: TGTGCCAGCAGTTTCCCAGGACAGTACGAGCAGTACTTC.

The V gene is TRBV5-1, the J gene TRBJ2-2, with D perhaps being TRBD1 or TRBD2 (6 bases each). In germline, CDR1 is SGHRS, CDR2 YFSETQ. Trimming removed 1 base at V and 0 bases at J, with 10 bases between. The CDR3 is made up of 16 amino acids. The CDR3 bases are TGCGCCAGCAGCTTGACGGGGGCCGCGAACACCGGGGAGCTGTTTTTT. It yields the protein CASSLTGAANTGELFF.

The gene calls are TRBV4-1 and TRBJ2-7; TRBD2 agrees at 7 bases. V shed 0 bases and J 5 bases; nucleotides not matched to a gene: 7. Germline CDR1 MGHRA, CDR2 YSYEKL. The CDR3 is 15 residues long. Here the CDR3 DNA reads TGCGCCAGCAGCCAAGATCTGTGGGAGGGGAACGAGCAGTACTTC. It specifies CASSQDLWEGNEQYF.

This clonotype was counted ten times or more. This sequence joins TRBV7-9 and TRBJ1-1; 8 nucleotides align to TRBD1. CDR1 is SEHNR and CDR2 is FQNEAQ in the germline V gene (reference sequence). The CDR3 spans 15 residues. V trimming: 5 bases; J trimming: 1 base; junction bases outside the gene matches: 6. The chain's CDR3 is CASSGQGIENTEAFF. The CDR3, as DNA: TGTGCCAGCAGCGGACAGGGTATTGAGAACACTGAAGCTTTCTTT.

This clonotype was seen at least ten times. V and J are TRBV7-9 and TRBJ1-1, with TRBD1 matching 7 bases. The CDR3 covers 15 residues. Trimming took 1 base from V and 7 from J; bases not matched to a gene: 9. Per the germline V gene, CDR1 is SEHNR and CDR2 is FQNEAQ (reference sequence). The CDR3 here is CASSLGTGEGGEAFF. The DNA for the CDR3 is TGTGCCAGCAGCTTAGGGACAGGAGAAGGTGGTGAAGCTTTCTTT.

V gene TRBV6-1 combines with J gene TRBJ2-7; possible D gene TRBD1, 6 bases. V was pared by 0 bases and J by 5 bases, with 8 bases between. The germline V gene has CDR1 MNHNS and CDR2 SASEGT. The CDR3 covers 13 residues. CDR3 in amino acids: CASSEAGGNEQYF. The CDR3 bases are TGTGCCAGCAGTGAAGCAGGGGGTAACGAGCAGTACTTC.

This clonotype was seen just once. The chain has TRBV19 and TRBJ2-7; 7 nucleotides match TRBD2. V was pared by 10 bases and J by 3 bases, with 9 bases of the junction left unmatched. The CDR3 is 13 residues long. Germline values: CDR1 LNHDA, CDR2 SQIVND (reference sequence). CDR3 protein: CATRGRRNYEQYF. The CDR3 DNA is TGTGCCACTCGCGGGAGAAGGAACTACGAGCAGTACTTC.

This clonotype has only a few counts. The chain is built from TRBV4-1 and TRBJ2-5, with D unclear. Germline CDR1 MGHRA, CDR2 YSYEKL. CDR3 length equals 13 residues. Trimming cost V 1 base and J 4 bases, with 7 bases left between them. The CDR3 loop is CASSQVSIETQYF. The CDR3 region has the DNA TGCGCCAGCAGCCAAGTCAGTATAGAGACCCAGTACTTC.

The rearrangement joins TRBV2 to TRBJ2-2, with 8 bases matching TRBD1. Germline V gene sequence: CDR1 SNHLY, CDR2 FYNNEI. The CDR3 loop spans 13 amino acids. The V and J ends lost 7 bases and 7 bases, in that order; junction bases with no gene match: 5. The CDR3 DNA sequence: TGTGCCAGCACCCCGACAGGGGACGGGGAGCTGTTTTTT. Translated: CASTPTGDGELFF.

This clonotype showed up many times. V and J are TRBV2 and TRBJ1-6; 7 bases agree with TRBD1. Germline V gives CDR1 SNHLY, CDR2 FYNNEI. The CDR3 is made up of 10 amino acids. V shed 6 bases and J 18 bases; nucleotides not matched to a gene: 5. CDR3 loop: CASRGDSRHF. The CDR3 DNA reads TGTGCCAGCAGGGGGGACAGTCGCCACTTT.

The CDR3 protein is CATSRPRPMNTEAFF. The CDR3 bases are TGTGCCACCAGCAGACCAAGACCGATGAACACTGAAGCTTTCTTT. The rearrangement links TRBV15 to TRBJ1-1; D is unclear. This CDR3 is 15 amino acids long. Germline CDR1 is LNHNV and CDR2 is YYDKDF (reference sequence). V was pared by 2 bases and J by 0 bases, with 10 bases between.